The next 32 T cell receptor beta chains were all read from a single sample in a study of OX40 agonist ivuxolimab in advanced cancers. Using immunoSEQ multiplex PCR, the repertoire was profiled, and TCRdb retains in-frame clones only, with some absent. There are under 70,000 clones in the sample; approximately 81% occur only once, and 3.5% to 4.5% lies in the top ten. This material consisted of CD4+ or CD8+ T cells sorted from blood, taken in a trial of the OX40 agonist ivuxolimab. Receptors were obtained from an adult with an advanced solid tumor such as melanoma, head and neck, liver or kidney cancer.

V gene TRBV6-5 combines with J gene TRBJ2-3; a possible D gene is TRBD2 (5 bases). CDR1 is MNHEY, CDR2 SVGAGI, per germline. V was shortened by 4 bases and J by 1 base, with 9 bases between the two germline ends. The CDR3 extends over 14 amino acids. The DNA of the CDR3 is TGTGCCAGCAGTTTGAAAGCGGGCACAGATACGCAGTATTTT. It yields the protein CASSLKAGTDTQYF.

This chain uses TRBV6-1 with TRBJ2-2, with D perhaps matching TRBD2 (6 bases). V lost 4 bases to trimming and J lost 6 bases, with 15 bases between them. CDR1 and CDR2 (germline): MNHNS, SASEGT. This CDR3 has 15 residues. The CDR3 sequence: CASSALTRGAGELFF. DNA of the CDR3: TGTGCCAGCAGTGCTTTGACTAGAGGGGCCGGGGAGCTGTTTTTT.

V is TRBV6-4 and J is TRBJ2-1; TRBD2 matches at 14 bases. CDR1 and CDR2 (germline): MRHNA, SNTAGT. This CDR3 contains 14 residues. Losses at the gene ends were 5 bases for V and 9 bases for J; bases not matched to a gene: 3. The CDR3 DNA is TGTGCCAGCAGTAAGGGACTAGCGGGAGCTGAGCAGTTCTTC. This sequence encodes CASSKGLAGAEQFF.

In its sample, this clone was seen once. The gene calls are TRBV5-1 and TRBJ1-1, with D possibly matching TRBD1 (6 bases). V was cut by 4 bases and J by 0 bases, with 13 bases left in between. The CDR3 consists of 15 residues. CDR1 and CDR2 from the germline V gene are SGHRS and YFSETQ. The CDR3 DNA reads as TGCGCCAGCAGCCTGGGGGGCAGAATGAACACTGAAGCTTTCTTT. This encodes CASSLGGRMNTEAFF.

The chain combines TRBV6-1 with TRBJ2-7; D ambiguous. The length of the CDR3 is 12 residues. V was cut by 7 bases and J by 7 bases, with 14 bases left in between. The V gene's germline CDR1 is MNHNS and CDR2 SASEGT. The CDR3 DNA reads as TGTGCCAGCACCCTTGGGCCTGCTGAGCAGTACTTC. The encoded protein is CASTLGPAEQYF.

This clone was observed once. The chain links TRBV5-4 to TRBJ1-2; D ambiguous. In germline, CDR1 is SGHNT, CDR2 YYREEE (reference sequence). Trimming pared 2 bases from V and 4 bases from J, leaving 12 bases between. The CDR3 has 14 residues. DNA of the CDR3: TGTGCCAGCAGCTTTCGGGGAGGCGTCTATGGCTACACCTTC. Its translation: CASSFRGGVYGYTF.

CDR3 amino acids: CASRGNPGDGHYEQYF. The CDR3 bases are TGTGCCAGCAGGGGAAACCCGGGGGACGGCCACTACGAGCAGTACTTC. The rearrangement uses TRBV2 and TRBJ2-7; perhaps TRBD2 as D (6 bases). The CDR3 totals 16 residues. Germline V lookup: CDR1 SNHLY, CDR2 FYNNEI. The V and J ends lost 6 bases and 3 bases respectively, with 21 bases between them.

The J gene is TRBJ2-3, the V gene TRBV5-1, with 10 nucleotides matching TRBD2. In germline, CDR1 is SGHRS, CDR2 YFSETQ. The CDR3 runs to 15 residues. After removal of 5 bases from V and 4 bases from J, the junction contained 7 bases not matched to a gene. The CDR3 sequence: CASRLSGGRADTQYF. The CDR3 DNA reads TGCGCCAGCAGGCTTAGCGGGGGGAGAGCAGATACGCAGTATTTT.

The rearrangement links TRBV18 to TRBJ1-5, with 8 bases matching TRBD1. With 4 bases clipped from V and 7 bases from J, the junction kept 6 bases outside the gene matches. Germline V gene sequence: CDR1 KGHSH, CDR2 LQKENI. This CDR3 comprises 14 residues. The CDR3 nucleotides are TGTGCCAGCTCACACGGACAGGGAGACCAGCCCCAGCATTTT. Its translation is CASSHGQGDQPQHF.

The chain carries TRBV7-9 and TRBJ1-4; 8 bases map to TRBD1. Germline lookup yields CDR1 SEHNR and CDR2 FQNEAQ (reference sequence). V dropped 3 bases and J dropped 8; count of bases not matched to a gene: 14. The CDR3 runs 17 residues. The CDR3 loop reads CASSFGTGLGMGEKLFF. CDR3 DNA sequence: TGTGCCAGCAGCTTTGGGACAGGCTTAGGTATGGGCGAAAAACTGTTTTTT.

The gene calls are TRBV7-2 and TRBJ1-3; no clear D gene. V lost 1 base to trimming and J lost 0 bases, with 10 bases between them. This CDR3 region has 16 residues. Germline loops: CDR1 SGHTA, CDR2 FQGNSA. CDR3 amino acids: CASSLDGDPSGNTIYF. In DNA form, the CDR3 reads TGTGCCAGCAGCTTAGACGGGGATCCCTCTGGAAACACCATATATTTT.

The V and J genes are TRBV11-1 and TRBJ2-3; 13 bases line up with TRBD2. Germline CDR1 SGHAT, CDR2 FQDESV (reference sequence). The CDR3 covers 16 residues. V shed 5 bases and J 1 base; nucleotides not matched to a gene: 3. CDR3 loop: CASSRTSGRGTDTQYF. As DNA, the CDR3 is TGTGCCAGCAGCCGCACTAGCGGGAGGGGCACAGATACGCAGTATTTT.

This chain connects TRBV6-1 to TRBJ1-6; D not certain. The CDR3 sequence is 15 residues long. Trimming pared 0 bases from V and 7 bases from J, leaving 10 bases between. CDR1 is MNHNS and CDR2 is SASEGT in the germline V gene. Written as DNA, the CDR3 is TGTGCCAGCAGTGAAGCAGTTCTCCTGAATTCACCCCTCCACTTT. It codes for CASSEAVLLNSPLHF.

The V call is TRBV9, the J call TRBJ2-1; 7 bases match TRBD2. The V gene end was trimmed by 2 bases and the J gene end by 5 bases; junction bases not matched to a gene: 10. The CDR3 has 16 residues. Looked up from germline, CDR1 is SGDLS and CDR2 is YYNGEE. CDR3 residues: CASSVSSGTTDNEQFF. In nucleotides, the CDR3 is TGTGCCAGCAGCGTGTCATCCGGGACTACTGACAATGAGCAGTTCTTC.

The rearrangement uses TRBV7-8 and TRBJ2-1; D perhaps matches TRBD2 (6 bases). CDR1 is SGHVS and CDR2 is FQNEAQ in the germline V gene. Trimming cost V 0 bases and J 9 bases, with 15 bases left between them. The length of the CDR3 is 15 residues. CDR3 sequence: CASSLAGGVSFEQFF. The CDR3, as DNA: TGTGCCAGCAGCTTAGCGGGGGGTGTAAGTTTTGAGCAGTTCTTC.

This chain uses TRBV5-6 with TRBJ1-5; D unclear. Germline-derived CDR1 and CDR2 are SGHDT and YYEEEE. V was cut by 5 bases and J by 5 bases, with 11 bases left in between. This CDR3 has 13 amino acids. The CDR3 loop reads CASRRDAYQPQHF. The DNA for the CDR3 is TGTGCCAGCAGACGTGATGCCTATCAGCCCCAGCATTTT.

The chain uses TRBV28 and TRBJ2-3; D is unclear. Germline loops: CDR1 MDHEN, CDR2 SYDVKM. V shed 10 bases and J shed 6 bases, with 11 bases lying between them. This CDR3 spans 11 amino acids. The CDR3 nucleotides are TGTGCCACCCTGATGGGGGATACGCAGTATTTT. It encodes CATLMGDTQYF.

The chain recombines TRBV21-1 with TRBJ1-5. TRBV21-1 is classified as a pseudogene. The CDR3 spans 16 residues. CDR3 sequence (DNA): TGTGCCAGCACCCGAAGGGCGGACTATAGCAATCAGCCCCAGCATTTT. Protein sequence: CASTRRADYSNQPQHF.

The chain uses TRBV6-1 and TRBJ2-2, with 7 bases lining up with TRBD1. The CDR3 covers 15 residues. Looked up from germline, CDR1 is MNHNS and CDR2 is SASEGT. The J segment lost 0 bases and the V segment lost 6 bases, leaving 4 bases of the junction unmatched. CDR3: CASSRDRANTGELFF. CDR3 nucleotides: TGTGCCAGCAGCCGGGACAGAGCGAACACCGGGGAGCTGTTTTTT.

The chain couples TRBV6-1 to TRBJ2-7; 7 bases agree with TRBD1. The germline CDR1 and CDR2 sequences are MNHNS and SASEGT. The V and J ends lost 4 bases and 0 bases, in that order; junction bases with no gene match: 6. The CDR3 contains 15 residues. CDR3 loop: CASSGTGLLSYEQYF. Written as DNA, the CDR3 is TGTGCCAGCAGTGGGACAGGTTTACTCTCCTACGAGCAGTACTTC.

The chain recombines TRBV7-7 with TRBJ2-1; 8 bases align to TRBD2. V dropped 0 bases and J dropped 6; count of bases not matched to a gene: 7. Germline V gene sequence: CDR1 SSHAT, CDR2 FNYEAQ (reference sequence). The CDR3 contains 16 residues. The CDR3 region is CASSLAMIAGSNEQFF. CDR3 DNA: TGTGCCAGCAGCTTAGCGATGATAGCGGGGTCCAATGAGCAGTTCTTC.

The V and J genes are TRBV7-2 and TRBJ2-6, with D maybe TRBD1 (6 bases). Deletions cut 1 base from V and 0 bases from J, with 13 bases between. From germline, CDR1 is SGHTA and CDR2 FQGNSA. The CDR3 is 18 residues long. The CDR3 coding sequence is TGTGCCAGCAGCTTAGTCGGGACACGCAGCTCTGGGGCCAACGTCCTGACTTTC. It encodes CASSLVGTRSSGANVLTF. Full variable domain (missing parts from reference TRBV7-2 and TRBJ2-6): GAGVSQSPSNKVTEKGKDVELRCDPISGHTALYWYRQSLGQGLEFLIYFQGNSAPDKSGLPSDRFSAERTGGSVSTLTIQRTQQEDSAVYLCASSLVGTRSSGANVLTFGAGSRLTVL.

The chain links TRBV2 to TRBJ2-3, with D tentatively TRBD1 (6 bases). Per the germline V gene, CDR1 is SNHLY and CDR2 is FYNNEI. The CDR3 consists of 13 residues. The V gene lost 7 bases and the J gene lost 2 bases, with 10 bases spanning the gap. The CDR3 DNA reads TGTGCCAGCAAGGCAGGGGACACAGATACGCAGTATTTT. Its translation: CASKAGDTDTQYF.

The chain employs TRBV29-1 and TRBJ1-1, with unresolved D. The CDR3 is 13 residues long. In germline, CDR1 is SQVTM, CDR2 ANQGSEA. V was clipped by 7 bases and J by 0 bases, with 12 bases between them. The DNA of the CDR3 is TGCAGCGGGTCAGCGAATATGAACACTGAAGCTTTCTTT. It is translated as CSGSANMNTEAFF.

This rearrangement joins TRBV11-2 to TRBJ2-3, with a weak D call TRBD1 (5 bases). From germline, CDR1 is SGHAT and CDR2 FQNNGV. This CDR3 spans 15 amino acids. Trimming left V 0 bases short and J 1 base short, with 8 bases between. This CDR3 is CASSLEGHGTDTQYF. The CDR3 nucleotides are TGTGCCAGCAGCTTAGAGGGGCACGGCACAGATACGCAGTATTTT.

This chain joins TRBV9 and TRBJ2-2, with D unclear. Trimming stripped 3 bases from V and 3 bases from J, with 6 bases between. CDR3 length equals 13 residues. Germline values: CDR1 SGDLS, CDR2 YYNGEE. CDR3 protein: CASSAEDTGELFF. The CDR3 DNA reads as TGTGCCAGCAGCGCAGAGGACACCGGGGAGCTGTTTTTT. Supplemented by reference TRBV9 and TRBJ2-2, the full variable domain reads DSGVTQTPKHLITATGQRVTLRCSPRSGDLSVYWYQQSLDQGLQFLIQYYNGEERAKGNILERFSAQQFPDLHSELNLSSLELGDSALYFCASSAEDTGELFFGEGSRLTVL.

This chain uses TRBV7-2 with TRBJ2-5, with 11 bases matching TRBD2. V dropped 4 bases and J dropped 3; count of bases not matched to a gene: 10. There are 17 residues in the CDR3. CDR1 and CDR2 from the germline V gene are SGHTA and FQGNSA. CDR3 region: CASSSRPLLAGEETQYF. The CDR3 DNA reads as TGTGCCAGCAGCTCCCGGCCCCTACTAGCGGGAGAAGAGACCCAGTACTTC.

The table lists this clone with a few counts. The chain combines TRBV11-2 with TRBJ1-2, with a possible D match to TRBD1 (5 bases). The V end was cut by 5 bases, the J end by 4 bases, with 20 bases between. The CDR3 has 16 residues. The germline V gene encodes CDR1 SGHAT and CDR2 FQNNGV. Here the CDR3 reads CASSPTARGTPYGYTF. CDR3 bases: TGTGCCAGCAGCCCCACGGCGAGAGGGACCCCCTATGGCTACACCTTC.

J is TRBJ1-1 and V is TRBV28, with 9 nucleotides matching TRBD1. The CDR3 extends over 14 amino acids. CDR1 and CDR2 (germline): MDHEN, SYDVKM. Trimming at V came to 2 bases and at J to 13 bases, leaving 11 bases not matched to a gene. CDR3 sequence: CASSLGHRQGGDFF. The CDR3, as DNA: TGTGCCAGCAGTTTAGGCCACCGACAGGGGGGTGATTTCTTT.

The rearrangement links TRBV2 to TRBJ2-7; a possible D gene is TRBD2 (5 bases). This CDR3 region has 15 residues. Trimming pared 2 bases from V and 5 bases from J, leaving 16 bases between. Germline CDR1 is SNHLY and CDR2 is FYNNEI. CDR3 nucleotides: TGTGCCAGCAGTGAAACGGCGGGTCTTTCCCACGAGCAGTACTTC. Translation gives CASSETAGLSHEQYF.

The CDR3 loop reads CASSSGQGAGEKLFF. The CDR3 DNA sequence: TGTGCCAGCAGCTCGGGACAGGGGGCGGGAGAAAAACTGTTTTTT. The J gene is TRBJ1-4, the V gene TRBV7-2; 12 bases are a match to TRBD1. V lost 4 bases, J lost 8 bases, and 5 bases stayed unmatched. This CDR3 is 15 amino acids long. Germline CDR1 is SGHTA and CDR2 is FQGNSA.

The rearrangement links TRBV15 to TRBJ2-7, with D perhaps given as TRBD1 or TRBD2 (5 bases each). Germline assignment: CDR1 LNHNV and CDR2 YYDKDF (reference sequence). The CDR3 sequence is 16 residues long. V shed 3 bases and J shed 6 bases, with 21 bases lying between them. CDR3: CATSSYRDPFSAEQYF. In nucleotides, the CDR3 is TGTGCCACCAGCAGCTACCGGGACCCTTTTTCTGCCGAGCAGTACTTC. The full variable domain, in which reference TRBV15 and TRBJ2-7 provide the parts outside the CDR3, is DAMVIQNPRYQVTQFGKPVTLSCSQTLNHNVMYWYQQKSSQAPKLLFHYYDKDFNNEADTPDNFQSRRPNTSFCFLDIRSPGLGDTAMYLCATSSYRDPFSAEQYFGPGTRLTVT.